This record concerns one T cell receptor beta chain sequence. The antigen remains unidentified. The data belong to a study of T cells in localized non-small cell lung cancer. Germline loops: CDR1 LNHDA, CDR2 SQIVND (reference sequence). This CDR3 contains 15 residues. Between the trimmed V and J ends, which lost 3 bases and 0 bases, there was a span of 9 bases. Assay used: immunoSEQ multiplex PCR; TCRdb lists only in-frame clones, some missing. The table has about 70,000 clones, 86% seen once; the top ten hold about a fifth. Study observations and caveats: A median of around 60 of the top 100 tumor clones appeared in adjacent lung, which was paired and uninvolved. Heterogeneity is still possible, as just one tumor region was sequenced.

Here the sequenced sample was peripheral blood, taken before any cancer treatment. The chain recombines TRBV19 with TRBJ2-1, with a weak D call TRBD2 (6 bases). This TCR came from a male donor aged 60 or over with stage III squamous cell lung carcinoma. The chain's CDR3 is CASSMGGSSYNEQFF. Here the CDR3 DNA reads TGTGCCAGTAGTATGGGAGGTAGCTCCTACAATGAGCAGTTCTTC.